These 23 T cell receptor beta chains were all obtained from the same sample, sequenced in a study of blood T cell repertoires in COVID-19. Assay: immunoSEQ multiplex PCR; the TCRdb copy retains only in-frame clones and omits some. The data contain 65,000 to 80,000 clones, 91% of them singletons. The sequencing input was peripheral blood. Every receptor here comes from a human donor in a cohort sampled during active COVID-19.

V and J are TRBV6-2 or TRBV6-3 and TRBJ2-1, with TRBD1 as a possible D gene (5 bases). CDR1 and CDR2 from the germline V gene are MNHEY and SVGEGT. CDR3 length: 15 residues. The V end was cut by 5 bases, the J end by 0 bases, with 11 bases between. This CDR3 reads CASSAQVRSYNEQFF. The CDR3 DNA is TGTGCCAGCAGTGCACAGGTCCGCTCCTACAATGAGCAGTTCTTC.

This chain links TRBV6-2 or TRBV6-3 with TRBJ2-1; the D gene is possibly TRBD1 (6 bases). Trimming shortened V by 4 bases and J by 8 bases, and 27 bases separated the two germline ends. Germline CDR1 reads MNHEY; CDR2 reads SVGEGT. There are 18 residues in the CDR3. CDR3 protein: CASSFSIQPGHQSHEQFF. The CDR3 nucleotides are TGTGCCAGCAGTTTTTCCATCCAACCGGGACATCAATCCCATGAGCAGTTCTTC.

The chain carries TRBV5-6 and TRBJ2-5; TRBD2 agrees at 11 bases. CDR3 length equals 16 residues. Losses at the gene ends were 2 bases for V and 9 bases for J; bases not matched to a gene: 12. Germline-derived CDR1 and CDR2 are SGHDT and YYEEEE. In DNA form, the CDR3 reads TGTGCCAGCAGCTTCCCGGGACTAGCGGCCTTAAGGGCCCAGTACTTC. Translated: CASSFPGLAALRAQYF.

The chain recombines TRBV5-5 with TRBJ2-7; D not certain. The CDR3 is 15 amino acids. Germline-derived CDR1 and CDR2 are SGHKS and YYEKEE (reference sequence). The V gene lost 2 bases and the J gene lost 0 bases, with 12 bases spanning the gap. CDR3 amino acids: CASSFIRQVSYEQYF. CDR3 coding DNA: TGTGCCAGCAGCTTTATCCGCCAGGTCTCCTACGAGCAGTACTTC.

The chain links TRBV19 to TRBJ2-3, with 12 bases fitting TRBD2. After removal of 5 bases from V and 5 bases from J, the junction contained 8 bases not matched to a gene. Germline lookup yields CDR1 LNHDA and CDR2 SQIVND (reference sequence). This CDR3 region has 16 residues. The CDR3 nucleotides are TGTGCCAGTAGTGCCACACTAGCGGGGGGCGGAGATACGCAGTATTTT. It specifies CASSATLAGGGDTQYF.

V usage is TRBV19 and J usage is TRBJ2-5; TRBD2 matches at 9 bases. The V gene end was trimmed by 5 bases and the J gene end by 5 bases; junction bases not matched to a gene: 9. From germline, CDR1 is LNHDA and CDR2 SQIVND (reference sequence). The CDR3 has 15 residues. The CDR3 sequence: CASSQVAGALETQYF. As DNA, the CDR3 is TGTGCCAGTAGTCAGGTAGCGGGGGCGTTGGAGACCCAGTACTTC.

The chain uses TRBV3-1 (or the pseudogene TRBV3-2) and TRBJ1-1; 7 bases line up with TRBD1. CDR1 and CDR2 (germline): LGHDT, YNNKEL (reference sequence). The CDR3 is 15 residues long. The J segment lost 0 bases and the V segment lost 4 bases, leaving 5 bases of the junction unmatched. CDR3: CASSPGGQLNTEAFF. The CDR3 DNA is TGTGCCAGCAGCCCCGGGGGACAGTTGAACACTGAAGCTTTCTTT.

The chain links TRBV3-1 (or the pseudogene TRBV3-2) to TRBJ1-2, with D perhaps matching TRBD1 (6 bases). Germline V gene sequence: CDR1 LGHDT, CDR2 YNNKEL (reference sequence). This CDR3 contains 16 residues. V was pared by 0 bases and J by 3 bases, with 14 bases between. The CDR3 sequence is CASSQDGGGGYYGYTF. In DNA, the CDR3 is TGTGCCAGCAGCCAAGATGGGGGGGGCGGGTACTATGGCTACACCTTC.

This chain joins TRBV6-5 and TRBJ2-3; possibly TRBD2 for D (6 bases). Per the germline V gene, CDR1 is MNHEY and CDR2 is SVGAGI. CDR3 length: 13 residues. V shed 7 bases and J shed 2 bases, with 10 bases lying between them. This CDR3 is CASTAGFTDTQYF. In nucleotides, the CDR3 is TGTGCCAGCACCGCGGGGTTCACAGATACGCAGTATTTT.

The chain links TRBV30 to TRBJ1-3; D remains ambiguous. Germline V lookup: CDR1 GTSNPN, CDR2 SVGIG (reference sequence). The V end was cut by 7 bases, the J end by 4 bases, with 8 bases between. The CDR3 is 11 amino acids. CDR3 sequence (DNA): TGTGCCTCGGGCCTGGGAAACACCATATATTTT. Amino acids: CASGLGNTIYF.

The gene calls are TRBV6-2 or TRBV6-3 and TRBJ1-2; 8 nucleotides match TRBD1. Losses at the gene ends were 2 bases for V and 3 bases for J; bases not matched to a gene: 2. Germline V lookup: CDR1 MNHEY, CDR2 SVGEGT. CDR3 size: 14 residues. CDR3 coding DNA: TGTGCCAGCAGTTACGGGACAGGTCACTATGGCTACACCTTC. This codes for CASSYGTGHYGYTF.

The J gene is TRBJ1-6, the V gene TRBV5-1, with TRBD1 as a possible D gene (5 bases). This CDR3 is built from 14 residues. Germline assignment: CDR1 SGHRS and CDR2 YFSETQ. The ends were cut back, 0 bases at V and 6 bases at J, with 7 bases in the middle. CDR3 loop: CASSLGDSNSPLHF. CDR3 nucleotide sequence: TGCGCCAGCAGCTTGGGCGACAGTAATTCACCCCTCCACTTT.

The chain joins TRBV12-5 to TRBJ1-3, with 7 bases that match TRBD1. Germline CDR1 LGHNT, CDR2 FRNRAP. The trim removed 4 bases at V and 8 bases at J, leaving 23 bases unmatched. The CDR3 is 19 amino acids. The chain's CDR3 is CASGSNPGTAIILRDTIYF. CDR3 nucleotides: TGTGCTAGTGGTTCAAACCCCGGGACAGCGATAATCCTAAGAGACACCATATATTTT.

This chain links TRBV11-2 with TRBJ1-2, with 8 bases aligning to TRBD1. V dropped 6 bases and J dropped 2; count of bases not matched to a gene: 17. The CDR3 totals 18 residues. Germline CDR1 is SGHAT and CDR2 is FQNNGV. CDR3 sequence (DNA): TGTGCCAGCAGTCCTACTAGTAATGCAGGGGGCGCGAACTATGGCTACACCTTC. This gives the protein CASSPTSNAGGANYGYTF.

Only one count was recorded for this clone. The chain employs TRBV4-3 and TRBJ1-1; the D is unclear. This CDR3 spans 13 amino acids. The ends were cut back, 4 bases at V and 8 bases at J, with 14 bases in the middle. Germline CDR1 is LGHNA and CDR2 is YSLEER. Here the CDR3 reads CASSRLPNQEAFF. The CDR3 DNA sequence: TGCGCCAGCAGCCGGTTACCCAACCAGGAAGCTTTCTTT.

This chain connects TRBV18 to TRBJ1-2; TRBD1 aligns across 8 bases. The CDR3 spans 16 residues. Germline V lookup: CDR1 KGHSH, CDR2 LQKENI. After removal of 2 bases from V and 9 bases from J, the junction contained 14 bases not matched to a gene. The CDR3 bases are TGTGCCAGCTCACCAAGAACACAGGGGGAGTTTATCCGCTACACCTTC. Amino acid sequence: CASSPRTQGEFIRYTF.

V gene TRBV7-2 combines with J gene TRBJ2-7; 9 nucleotides agree with TRBD2. The CDR3 loop spans 14 amino acids. V dropped 0 bases and J dropped 6; count of bases not matched to a gene: 3. Germline values: CDR1 SGHTA, CDR2 FQGNSA. The CDR3 loop reads CASSLASGGAEQYF. The CDR3 DNA reads TGTGCCAGCAGCTTAGCTAGCGGGGGAGCCGAGCAGTACTTC.

This chain uses TRBV2 with TRBJ2-3; 7 positions match TRBD1. Per the germline V gene, CDR1 is SNHLY and CDR2 is FYNNEI. The V segment lost 7 bases and the J segment 2 bases; nucleotides outside the gene matches: 6. CDR3 length equals 14 residues. The CDR3 loop reads CASKIRGTTDTQYF. The CDR3 coding sequence is TGTGCCAGCAAAATCAGGGGGACCACAGATACGCAGTATTTT.

Comment on this clone: Distinct nucleotide sequences in the sample also encode this CDR3. The chain uses TRBV2 and TRBJ2-2; 11 nucleotides match TRBD2. After removal of 6 bases from V and 1 base from J, the junction contained 1 base not matched to a gene. The length of the CDR3 is 15 residues. CDR1 is SNHLY, CDR2 FYNNEI, per germline. The CDR3 here is CASRGLAGNTGELFF. The DNA for the CDR3 is TGTGCCAGCAGAGGACTAGCGGGGAACACCGGGGAGCTGTTTTTT.

The chain uses TRBV7-2 and TRBJ2-3; D gene ambiguous. Germline CDR1 reads SGHTA; CDR2 reads FQGNSA. The CDR3 runs 14 residues. The germline V and J ends were trimmed by 5 bases and 2 bases, with 11 bases remaining between them. The CDR3 sequence is CASSPTLNTDTQYF. For the CDR3, the DNA is TGTGCCAGCAGCCCAACACTAAACACAGATACGCAGTATTTT.

The V call is TRBV11-1, the J call TRBJ1-1, with D possibly TRBD1 on 5 matching bases. Germline-derived CDR1 and CDR2 are SGHAT and FQDESV (reference sequence). The CDR3 runs 15 residues. V was shortened by 1 base and J by 8 bases, with 17 bases between the two germline ends. The CDR3, as DNA: TGTGCCAGCAGCTTAGAGGGGCCCGTAACTTTGGAAGCTTTCTTT. It specifies CASSLEGPVTLEAFF.

The chain links TRBV18 to TRBJ2-1, with 8 bases identical to TRBD1. This CDR3 spans 15 amino acids. The trim removed 6 bases at V and 8 bases at J, leaving 12 bases unmatched. Germline V lookup: CDR1 KGHSH, CDR2 LQKENI. This CDR3 reads CASSDLGQGYHEQFF. CDR3 in DNA: TGTGCCAGCTCGGACCTCGGACAGGGTTACCATGAGCAGTTCTTC.

V usage is TRBV30 and J usage is TRBJ2-1, with 9 bases identical to TRBD1. The CDR3 covers 13 residues. V shed 5 bases, J shed 14 bases, and the junction held 13 bases outside the gene matches. In germline, CDR1 is GTSNPN, CDR2 SVGIG (reference sequence). CDR3 sequence (DNA): TGTGCCTGGCGAGGGAACAGGGGGCGGGTTAAGTTCTTC. It translates to CAWRGNRGRVKFF.